This T cell receptor (beta chain) was sequenced for a study of T cell responses to AZD1222 COVID-19 vaccine. Libraries were prepared by immunoSEQ multiplex PCR; TCRdb keeps only in-frame clonotypes and omits some of them. Of about 91,000 clones in the sample, around nine tenths are singletons; the top ten hold about 19%. The length of the CDR3 is 13 residues. The V end lost 10 bases, the J end lost 4 bases, and 15 bases lay between the germline ends. Germline CDR1 and CDR2: LNHDA and SQIVND (reference sequence). The material sequenced was peripheral blood, taken on day 0 of AZD1222 vaccination. The V call is TRBV19, the J call TRBJ2-3; D unclear. The TCR comes from an adult in good health. The CDR3 nucleotides read TGTGCCATCTCCCCCGGGTGGGCAGATACGCAGTATTTT. It translates to CAISPGWADTQYF.